The clone carrying this T cell receptor beta chain occurred a few times. Its specificity is unknown. From the 5' RACE reads, TCRdb called clonotypes with MiXCR, one entry per CDR3 protein. The table has 230,000 or so distinct CDR3 sequences, about 20% seen once. Per germline, CDR1 SGHRS and CDR2 YFSETQ. The CDR3 has 15 residues. V shed 1 base and J 2 bases; nucleotides not matched to a gene: 5. This sample was taken from a study of CD8 T cells in ankylosing spondylitis. Study-wide results and caveats: The disease-linked clones had a CD8+ phenotype and low blood frequencies. Significant enrichment of disease-linked clones was reported in matched ankylosing spondylitis synovial fluid.

Sequencing input: blood, either unsorted or a sorted T cell fraction (not recorded which). The receptor was derived from a male donor with ankylosing spondylitis or in good health (not recorded which). The chain employs TRBV5-1 and TRBJ2-7; 8 bases line up with TRBD1. CDR3: CASSLSQGATYEQYF. CDR3 sequence (DNA): TGCGCCAGCAGCTTGTCCCAGGGGGCAACCTACGAGCAGTACTTC. Based on the CDR3 plus reference TRBV5-1 and TRBJ2-7, the full variable domain is KAGVTQTPRYLIKTRGQQVTLSCSPISGHRSVSWYQQTPGQGLQFLFEYFSETQRNKGNFPGRFSGRQFSNSRSEMNVSTLELGDSALYLCASSLSQGATYEQYFGPGTRLTVT.